The TCR beta chain under discussion was sequenced for a study of CD8+ T cells in alopecia areata. Treatment noted: oral pan-JAK inhibitor, 5-10 mg twice daily. The study team obtained lesional scalp punch biopsies and peripheral blood from alopecia areata patients. V lost 3 bases, J lost 6 bases, and 12 bases lay in between. The CDR3 totals 13 residues. Germline V CDR1 and CDR2: SQVTM, ANQGSEA. cDNA prepared by RNA extraction and subsequent reverse transcription served as the template for sequencing. The method was immunoSEQ multiplex PCR; TCRdb's version includes in-frame clones alone and lacks a portion of them. The sample records about 270,000 clones, over 45% being singletons.

The TCR originated in a human donor with alopecia areata. The gene calls are TRBV29-1 and TRBJ1-5, with unresolved D. This sample comprised CD4+ T cells sorted from blood, obtained around week 52, from a patient treated with tofacitinib. The CDR3 DNA follows: TGCAGCGTTGAGGAGACTAGAGGTCAGCCCCAGCATTTT. Translating it yields CSVEETRGQPQHF.